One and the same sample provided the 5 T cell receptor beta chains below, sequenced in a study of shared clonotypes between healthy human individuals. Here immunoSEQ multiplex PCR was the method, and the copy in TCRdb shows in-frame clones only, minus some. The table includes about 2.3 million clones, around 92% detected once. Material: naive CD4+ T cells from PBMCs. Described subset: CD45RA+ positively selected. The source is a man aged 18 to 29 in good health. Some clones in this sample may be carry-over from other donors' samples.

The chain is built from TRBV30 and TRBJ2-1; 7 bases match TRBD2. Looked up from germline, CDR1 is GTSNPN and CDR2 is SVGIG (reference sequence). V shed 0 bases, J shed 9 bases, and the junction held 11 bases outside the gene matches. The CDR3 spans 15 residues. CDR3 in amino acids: CAWSVMRLGEGEQFF. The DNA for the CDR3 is TGTGCCTGGAGTGTAATGAGACTAGGGGAGGGTGAGCAGTTCTTC.

CDR3 sequence: CASTTAGWNTEAFF. Written as DNA, the CDR3 is TGTGCCAGCACCACAGCGGGGTGGAACACTGAAGCTTTCTTT. V usage is TRBV28 and J usage is TRBJ1-1; no reliable D call. There are 14 residues in the CDR3. Between the trimmed V and J ends, which lost 7 bases and 1 base, there was a span of 13 bases. Germline V gene data show CDR1 as MDHEN and CDR2 as SYDVKM.

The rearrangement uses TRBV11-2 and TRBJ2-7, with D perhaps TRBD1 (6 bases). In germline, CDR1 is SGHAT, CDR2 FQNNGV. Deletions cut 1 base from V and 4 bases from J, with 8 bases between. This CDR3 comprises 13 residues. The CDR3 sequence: CASSLVRGYEQYF. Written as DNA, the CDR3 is TGTGCCAGCAGCTTAGTTAGGGGGTACGAGCAGTACTTC.

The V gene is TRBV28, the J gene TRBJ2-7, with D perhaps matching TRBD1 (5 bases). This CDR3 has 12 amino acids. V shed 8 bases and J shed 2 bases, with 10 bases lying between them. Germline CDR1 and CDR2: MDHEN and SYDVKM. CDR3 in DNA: TGTGCCAGCGCGACAGCCACCTACGAGCAGTACTTC. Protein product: CASATATYEQYF.

The CDR3 nucleotides are TGCGCCAGTGCTAGGAGCTACGAGCAGTACTTC. Protein product: CASARSYEQYF. This chain connects TRBV10-2 to TRBJ2-7; no clear D. The CDR3 has 11 amino acids. The germline V gene has CDR1 WSHSY and CDR2 SAAADI. Trimming took 9 bases from V and 3 from J, leaving 9 bases between them.